A single sample gave rise to the 5 T cell receptor beta chains below, sequenced in a study of T cell repertoires in aging, cancer and after chemotherapy. TRB rearrangements spanning V, D and J were amplified using mixed TRB-A/B primers. TCRdb recomputed calls from the multiplex PCR reads with MiXCR, one row per CDR3 protein. The table shows roughly 7,000 distinct CDR3 sequences, with 35% to 50% occurring only once. Amplification of TCR beta used genomic DNA extracted from peripheral blood. The sequenced sample was blood. These TCRs come from a human donor in good health.

DNA of the CDR3: TGTGCCAGCTCACCACGGAACATTCCCTACGAGCAGTACTTC. Its protein product is CASSPRNIPYEQYF. This chain uses TRBV18 with TRBJ2-7; D remains unclear. CDR3 length: 14 amino acids. The V gene lost 1 base and the J gene lost 2 bases, with 9 bases spanning the gap. Germline values: CDR1 KGHSH, CDR2 LQKENI.

The chain carries TRBV6-5 and TRBJ2-1, with D tentatively TRBD1 (6 bases). The CDR3 is 17 amino acids. Germline CDR1 is MNHEY and CDR2 is SVGAGI. V was shortened by 0 bases and J by 7 bases, with 19 bases between the two germline ends. The CDR3 sequence is CASSYSTRQGLVNEQFF. As DNA, the CDR3 is TGTGCCAGCAGTTACTCGACAAGGCAGGGGTTGGTAAATGAGCAGTTCTTC.

This clonotype qualifies as large. The chain carries TRBV27 and TRBJ2-7, with 8 bases lining up with TRBD1. CDR1 and CDR2 (germline): MNHEY, SMNVEV (reference sequence). The V and J ends lost 5 bases and 2 bases, in that order; junction bases with no gene match: 5. The CDR3 covers 14 residues. The CDR3 coding sequence is TGTGCCAGCAGTACCAGGGGGCTTCCCTACGAGCAGTACTTC. It encodes CASSTRGLPYEQYF.

The chain combines TRBV6-5 with TRBJ2-5; a weak D match, TRBD2 (6 bases). Between the trimmed V and J ends, which lost 6 bases and 5 bases, there was a span of 16 bases. The CDR3 sequence is 14 residues long. Per germline, CDR1 MNHEY and CDR2 SVGAGI. CDR3: CASRDSGGRETQYF. In nucleotides, the CDR3 is TGTGCCAGCAGAGATTCCGGGGGTAGGGAGACCCAGTACTTC.

The CDR3 reads CASSEAPDQPQHF. The CDR3 nucleotides read TGTGCCAGCAGTGAAGCGCCGGATCAGCCCCAGCATTTT. The chain combines TRBV6-1 with TRBJ1-5; the D is unclear. This CDR3 has 13 residues. The germline gives CDR1 MNHNS, CDR2 SASEGT. V lost 0 bases, J lost 5 bases, and 5 bases lay in between.